The rows below give T cell receptor beta chains drawn from one sample of a study of T cell repertoires in cytomegalovirus infection. TCRdb passed the reads through MiXCR, listing each CDR3 protein once. The sample has some 220,000 distinct CDR3 sequences, 6% to 8% seen once. Material for sequencing was PBMCs. These receptor sequences come from a human donor in good health (CMV status not recorded). Some clones in this sample may be carry-over from other donors' samples. CDR3s include the opening cysteine and the closing phenylalanine or tryptophan. The D gene is left open where the match is weak. A clone size is listed for some rows: how often the clone was seen (once, few, many), or a class if it is expanded.

d_call clone_size j_call cdr3_length v_call cdr3_nt cdr3_aa
. many TRBJ1-1 15 TRBV2 TGTGCCAGCAGTGAAGCGCTTTCGGGGTTAGGTGAAGCTTTCTTT CASSEALSGLGEAFF
TRBD2 . TRBJ2-7 15 TRBV28 TGTGCCAGCAGTCCCGGCGGGGGGGCCGGGTACGAGCAGTACTTC CASSPGGGAGYEQYF
TRBD1 many TRBJ1-6 15 TRBV20-1 TGCAGTGCTATGCCCCCGGGACAGGCCAATTCACCCCTCCACTTT CSAMPPGQANSPLHF
. many TRBJ1-1 13 TRBV7-3 TGTGCCAGCGGCCAAGGGGGGAACACTGAAGCTTTCTTT CASGQGGNTEAFF
TRBD1 many TRBJ1-1 14 TRBV7-9 TGTGCCAGCAGCTCGGACAGGGGAGACACTGAAGCTTTCTTT CASSSDRGDTEAFF
TRBD2 many TRBJ2-5 16 TRBV7-7 TGTGCTAGCAGCCCGAATAGCGGGGGAGGCCAAGAGACCCAGTACTTC CASSPNSGGGQETQYF
TRBD1 many TRBJ1-1 15 TRBV10-3 TGTGCCGTCTCTCCGGGACAGGGACCGAACACTGAAGCTTTCTTT CAVSPGQGPNTEAFF
TRBD1 many TRBJ2-5 15 TRBV10-3 TGTGCCATCAGTGGGGACAGATTGTCACAAGAGACCCAGTACTTC CAISGDRLSQETQYF
. . TRBJ1-1 13 TRBV19 TGTGCCAGTAGTATCAACCCGAACACTGAAGCTTTCTTT CASSINPNTEAFF
. few TRBJ1-5 12 TRBV29-1 TGCAGCGTTTCTGGTAGCAATCAGCCCCAGCATTTT CSVSGSNQPQHF
. many TRBJ2-7 14 TRBV20-1 TGCAGTGCTAGAGAGGGGGGTCCGTCCTACGAGCAGTACTTC CSAREGGPSYEQYF
. many TRBJ2-4 15 TRBV2 TGTGCCAGCAGTGAACTCCGGGGAGCCAAAAACATTCAGTACTTC CASSELRGAKNIQYF
. . TRBJ1-6 18 TRBV4-3 TGCGCCAGCAGCCAGCTGATTTCTCAGAGCTCCTATAATTCACCCCTCCACTTT CASSQLISQSSYNSPLHF
. many TRBJ2-2 13 TRBV7-2 TGTGCCAGCAGCTTACGGGGGAGCGGGGAGCTGTTTTTT CASSLRGSGELFF
. many TRBJ2-2 14 TRBV6-2/TRBV6-3 TGTGCCAGCAGAAGCAAGGGCATCCCCGGGGAGCTGTTTTTT CASRSKGIPGELFF
. many TRBJ2-7 12 TRBV2 TGTGCCAGCAGGGAACCGACCTACGAGCAGTACTTC CASREPTYEQYF
TRBD1 many TRBJ1-1 15 TRBV19 TGTGCCAGTAGTAGAGACAGGGGCGAGAACACTGAAGCTTTCTTT CASSRDRGENTEAFF
TRBD2 many TRBJ2-3 15 TRBV28 TGTGCCAGCAGTTTACTAGCGGAATTCACATATACGCAGTATTTT CASSLLAEFTYTQYF
. many TRBJ1-1 14 TRBV27 TGTGCCAGCAGTTTAGATACAGGGAACACTGAAGCTTTCTTT CASSLDTGNTEAFF
. many TRBJ2-7 15 TRBV3-1 TGTGCCAGCAGCCAAGGCCCCCGGGGCGCGTACGAGCAGTACTTC CASSQGPRGAYEQYF
. many TRBJ1-2 13 TRBV12-3/TRBV12-4 TGTGCCAGCAGTTTTCTGGGCCCCTATGGCTACACCTTC CASSFLGPYGYTF
TRBD2 many TRBJ2-3 14 TRBV7-2 TGTGCCAGCAGCCCCCGACTAGCCACAGATACGCAGTATTTT CASSPRLATDTQYF
. many TRBJ2-7 15 TRBV7-2 TGTGCCAGCAGCTTAAGGACCCCTTCCTCCTACGAGCAGTACTTC CASSLRTPSSYEQYF
. many TRBJ1-2 15 TRBV28 TGTGCCAGCAGTGGTTGGGACCTAATATCTGGTGGCTACACCTTC CASSGWDLISGGYTF
TRBD2 many TRBJ2-1 16 TRBV20-1 TGCAGTGCTAGAGCGACTAGCGGGGGGTCCTACAATGAGCAGTTCTTC CSARATSGGSYNEQFF
. many TRBJ1-1 15 TRBV20-1 TGCAGTGCTAGGACATTCTTCCCGTCGAACACTGAAGCTTTCTTT CSARTFFPSNTEAFF
TRBD2 many TRBJ2-5 15 TRBV7-2 TGTGCCAGCAGCTCCGGACTAGCGGGGCGAGAGACCCAGTACTTC CASSSGLAGRETQYF
. many TRBJ2-1 17 TRBV2 TGTGCCAGCAGTGAAGTGGGGGGACTGAGCTCCTACAATGAGCAGTTCTTC CASSEVGGLSSYNEQFF
TRBD1 many TRBJ2-7 15 TRBV7-2 TGTGCCAGCAGCGCAGGACAGGGGTATTACTACGAGCAGTACTTC CASSAGQGYYYEQYF
TRBD1 many TRBJ2-5 15 TRBV5-4 TGTGCCAGCAGCCGGGACAGGGGCGAGGGAGAGACCCAGTACTTC CASSRDRGEGETQYF
TRBD1 many TRBJ2-7 13 TRBV20-1 TGCAGTGCTACAGGGACAGGCCGGGGCGAGCAGTACTTC CSATGTGRGEQYF
TRBD2 many TRBJ2-3 15 TRBV7-2 TGTGCCAGCAGCTCACGGACTAGCGGGGGGTTGCCGCAGTATTTT CASSSRTSGGLPQYF
TRBD1 . TRBJ1-4 15 TRBV7-2 TGTGCCAGCGGCTTAGGCGGCAGGGGGGAGGGAAAACTGTTTTTT CASGLGGRGEGKLFF
. many TRBJ1-5 13 TRBV19 TGTGCCAGTAGTATAAAGGGGAATCAGCCCCAGCATTTT CASSIKGNQPQHF
. many TRBJ2-2 15 TRBV6-2/TRBV6-3 TGTGCCAGCGGAGACTTGGGACATTACACCGGGGAGCTGTTTTTT CASGDLGHYTGELFF
. many TRBJ1-1 15 TRBV4-2 TGTGCCAGCAGCCAAGAACTGGGCGGGAACACTGAAGCTTTCTTT CASSQELGGNTEAFF
. many TRBJ2-3 15 TRBV7-9 TGTGCCAGCAGCTTAGAGGGGACTGTGGTCGATACGCAGTATTTT CASSLEGTVVDTQYF
. many TRBJ2-1 11 TRBV6-2/TRBV6-3 TGTGCCAGCAGTCGAGGGGGGGGTCGGTTCTTC CASSRGGGRFF
. many TRBJ1-6 15 TRBV6-5 TGTGCCAGCAGTGGGGCGAGCTCCTATAATTCACCCCTCCACTTT CASSGASSYNSPLHF
. . TRBJ2-2 14 TRBV15 TGTGCCACCAGCAGAGAAAGGGGGTTGGGGGAGCTGTTTTTT CATSRERGLGELFF
. many TRBJ2-5 15 TRBV6-1 TGTGCCATTCCCAAGGGGGTATCCGACCAAGAGACCCAGTACTTC CAIPKGVSDQETQYF
. many TRBJ2-7 16 TRBV4-2 TGTGCCAGCAGCACCCGGGTCCGGGACACCTCCTACGAGCAGTACTTC CASSTRVRDTSYEQYF
TRBD1 many TRBJ1-1 19 TRBV4-3 TGCGCCAGCAGCCAAGATCTGGGATGGCAGGGGGTGTTGAACACTGAAGCTTTCTTT CASSQDLGWQGVLNTEAFF
. many TRBJ2-1 15 TRBV7-8 TGTGCCAGCATCCTAGATCCGAGCTCCTACAATGAGCAGTTCTTC CASILDPSSYNEQFF
TRBD1 many TRBJ1-2 14 TRBV29-1 TGCAGCGTTGAGGAGGACAGGGCCGACTATGGCTACACCTTC CSVEEDRADYGYTF
TRBD1 many TRBJ2-1 20 TRBV18 TGTGCCAGCTCACCTTTGATCTTCCCGGGACAGGGTACGAGCTACAATGAGCAGTTCTTC CASSPLIFPGQGTSYNEQFF